Presented here are 18 T cell receptor beta chains from one specimen sequenced in a study of blood T cell repertoires in COVID-19. Libraries were prepared by immunoSEQ multiplex PCR; TCRdb keeps only in-frame clonotypes and omits some of them. Of approximately 200,000 clones listed, approximately 90% are singletons. Material: PBMCs or T cells enriched from blood (not recorded which). The receptors come from a man aged 30 to 45 who had recovered from COVID-19.

The chain carries TRBV10-1 and TRBJ2-5; 11 nucleotides agree with TRBD2. The CDR3 totals 15 residues. The V gene end was trimmed by 4 bases and the J gene end by 4 bases; junction bases not matched to a gene: 5. CDR1 and CDR2 from the germline V gene are WNHNN and SYGVQD (reference sequence). DNA for the CDR3: TGCGCCAGCAGTGGGGGTAGCGGGAGGGGAGAGACCCAGTACTTC. Its protein product is CASSGGSGRGETQYF.

This clone is a singleton in its sample. The chain employs TRBV5-1 and TRBJ1-6; 7 bases match TRBD1. The V and J ends lost 0 bases and 6 bases, in that order; junction bases with no gene match: 0. This CDR3 region has 14 residues. Per the germline V gene, CDR1 is SGHRS and CDR2 is YFSETQ. The CDR3 reads CASSLGDSNSPLHF. The CDR3 nucleotides are TGCGCCAGCAGCTTGGGGGACAGTAATTCACCCCTCCACTTT. The full variable domain, completed using reference TRBV5-1 and TRBJ1-6, is KAGVTQTPRYLIKTRGQQVTLSCSPISGHRSVSWYQQTPGQGLQFLFEYFSETQRNKGNFPGRFSGRQFSNSRSEMNVSTLELGDSALYLCASSLGDSNSPLHFGNGTRLTVT.

This sequence joins TRBV27 and TRBJ2-3; TRBD2 aligns across 11 bases. CDR1 MNHEY and CDR2 SMNVEV come from the germline V gene (reference sequence). The J segment lost 10 bases and the V segment lost 2 bases, leaving 17 bases of the junction unmatched. The CDR3 length is 18 residues. The DNA for the CDR3 is TGTGCCAGCAGTTTAAGGGGTCTAGCGGGAGGTGCCTTACAGGCGCAGTATTTT. As protein: CASSLRGLAGGALQAQYF.

This chain connects TRBV5-1 to TRBJ2-7, with D possibly being TRBD1 (8 bases). The V gene's germline CDR1 is SGHRS and CDR2 YFSETQ. V was trimmed by 7 bases and J by 0 bases, leaving 14 bases between them. This CDR3 comprises 14 residues. CDR3 residues: CASSQGGSSYEQYF. The CDR3 DNA sequence: TGCGCCAGCTCACAGGGGGGGAGCTCCTACGAGCAGTACTTC.

V and J are TRBV14 and TRBJ2-7, with 9 bases identical to TRBD2. The trim removed 5 bases at V and 1 base at J, leaving 15 bases unmatched. The CDR3 length is 18 residues. Germline V gene data show CDR1 as SGHDN and CDR2 as FVKESK. The CDR3 loop reads CASSGRDPSGIWSYEQYF. The CDR3 DNA follows: TGTGCCAGCAGCGGCAGGGATCCTAGCGGGATTTGGTCCTACGAGCAGTACTTC.

The rearrangement links TRBV2 to TRBJ1-1, with D possibly TRBD1 on 5 matching bases. Trimming pared 8 bases from V and 2 bases from J, leaving 24 bases between. This CDR3 has 17 amino acids. Germline V gene sequence: CDR1 SNHLY, CDR2 FYNNEI. CDR3 coding DNA: TGTGCCAGCGGGATGATTGTCCAGGGCTTAGGCAACACTGAAGCTTTCTTT. Translating it yields CASGMIVQGLGNTEAFF.

This chain uses TRBV4-2 with TRBJ1-2; 8 bases are shared with TRBD1. This CDR3 spans 15 amino acids. V trimming: 4 bases; J trimming: 0 bases; junction bases outside the gene matches: 4. Germline V gene lookup returns CDR1 LGHNA and CDR2 YNFKEQ. The CDR3 reads CASSRRTGTNYGYTF. CDR3 nucleotides: TGTGCCAGCAGCCGTAGGACAGGGACTAACTATGGCTACACCTTC.

V usage is TRBV5-6 and J usage is TRBJ1-2, with 7 bases lining up with TRBD1. Trimming took 0 bases from V and 4 from J; bases not matched to a gene: 6. Germline values: CDR1 SGHDT, CDR2 YYEEEE. The CDR3 has 15 amino acids. In nucleotides, the CDR3 is TGTGCCAGCAGCTTGGTCGCAGGGGGAGGCTATGGCTACACCTTC. Its protein is CASSLVAGGGYGYTF.

The V gene is TRBV4-3, the J gene TRBJ1-2; TRBD1 might be the D (5 bases). Trimming cost V 4 bases and J 2 bases, with 8 bases left between them. Germline lookup yields CDR1 LGHNA and CDR2 YSLEER. The CDR3 loop spans 13 amino acids. In DNA form, the CDR3 reads TGCGCCAGCAGCCCAAACAGGAACTATGGCTACACCTTC. This translates into CASSPNRNYGYTF.

DNA of the CDR3: TGTGCCAGCAGCGTAGATACGGCAAGGGGGGAAAAACTGTTTTTT. Translating it yields CASSVDTARGEKLFF. The genes are TRBV9 and TRBJ1-4; maybe TRBD1 (6 bases). Trimming took off 0 bases at V and 8 bases at J, with 14 bases between the two ends. Germline V gene lookup returns CDR1 SGDLS and CDR2 YYNGEE. This CDR3 spans 15 amino acids.

This rearrangement joins TRBV6-2 or TRBV6-3 to TRBJ1-2; D might be TRBD1 (6 bases). Trimming removed 5 bases from V and 6 bases from J, with 13 bases in between. Germline CDR1 reads MNHEY; CDR2 reads SVGEGT. The CDR3 runs 13 residues. In DNA form, the CDR3 reads TGTGCCAGCAGTAACCGACAGGTGGATGGCTACACCTTC. Protein: CASSNRQVDGYTF.

The genes are TRBV6-5 and TRBJ2-5; 8 positions agree with TRBD1. Trimming at V came to 7 bases and at J to 2 bases, leaving 9 bases not matched to a gene. The CDR3 is made up of 15 amino acids. The germline V gene encodes CDR1 MNHEY and CDR2 SVGAGI. The CDR3 DNA is TGTGCCAGCAAGCCTGGACAGGGTCGGCAAGAGACCCAGTACTTC. Translation: CASKPGQGRQETQYF.

V and J are TRBV19 and TRBJ1-4, with TRBD1 matching over 7 bases. The CDR3 runs to 17 residues. Trimming took 6 bases from V and 5 from J; bases not matched to a gene: 15. Germline CDR1 and CDR2: LNHDA and SQIVND (reference sequence). For the CDR3, the DNA is TGTGCCAGTAGACCAAACACCCCGGGACAGCTGAATGAAAAACTGTTTTTT. Its translation: CASRPNTPGQLNEKLFF.

The rearrangement uses TRBV18 and TRBJ2-1, with TRBD2 as a possible D gene (5 bases). The germline V gene encodes CDR1 KGHSH and CDR2 LQKENI. The CDR3 is 16 residues long. Trimming left V 5 bases short and J 0 bases short, with 14 bases between. CDR3 bases: TGTGCCAGCTCATTACCGCGGGTTTTCTCCTACAATGAGCAGTTCTTC. This translates into CASSLPRVFSYNEQFF.

This clone was seen only once. J is TRBJ1-1 and V is TRBV20-1; D gene ambiguous. This CDR3 has 10 residues. In germline, CDR1 is DFQATT, CDR2 SNEGSKA (reference sequence). V dropped 5 bases and J dropped 2 bases, with 3 bases sitting between them. CDR3 bases: TGCAGTGCTCCAAACACTGAAGCTTTCTTT. Its protein is CSAPNTEAFF.

CDR3 sequence: CASSGSKTGALKYEQYF. CDR3 coding DNA: TGCGCCAGCAGTGGCTCGAAGACAGGGGCCCTGAAATACGAGCAGTACTTC. The chain is built from TRBV10-2 and TRBJ2-7; TRBD1 agrees at 8 bases. The CDR3 extends over 17 amino acids. V shed 4 bases, J shed 4 bases, and the junction held 15 bases outside the gene matches. CDR1 is WSHSY and CDR2 is SAAADI in the germline V gene.

The chain uses TRBV27 and TRBJ2-1, with TRBD2 matching over 11 bases. The CDR3 runs to 14 residues. Germline CDR1 and CDR2: MNHEY and SMNVEV (reference sequence). The junction had 0 bases not matched to a gene; V was cut back by 1 base and J by 7 bases. In nucleotides, the CDR3 is TGTGCCAGCAGTTTATGGACTAGCGGGAATGAGCAGTTCTTC. This codes for CASSLWTSGNEQFF.

The chain combines TRBV18 with TRBJ2-3, with D maybe TRBD2 (7 bases). The germline V gene has CDR1 KGHSH and CDR2 LQKENI. The CDR3 is 17 residues long. V was shortened by 0 bases and J by 2 bases, with 15 bases between the two germline ends. The CDR3 loop is CASSPPAGASYTDTQYF. The DNA of the CDR3 is TGTGCCAGCTCACCACCGGCGGGGGCCTCCTACACAGATACGCAGTATTTT.